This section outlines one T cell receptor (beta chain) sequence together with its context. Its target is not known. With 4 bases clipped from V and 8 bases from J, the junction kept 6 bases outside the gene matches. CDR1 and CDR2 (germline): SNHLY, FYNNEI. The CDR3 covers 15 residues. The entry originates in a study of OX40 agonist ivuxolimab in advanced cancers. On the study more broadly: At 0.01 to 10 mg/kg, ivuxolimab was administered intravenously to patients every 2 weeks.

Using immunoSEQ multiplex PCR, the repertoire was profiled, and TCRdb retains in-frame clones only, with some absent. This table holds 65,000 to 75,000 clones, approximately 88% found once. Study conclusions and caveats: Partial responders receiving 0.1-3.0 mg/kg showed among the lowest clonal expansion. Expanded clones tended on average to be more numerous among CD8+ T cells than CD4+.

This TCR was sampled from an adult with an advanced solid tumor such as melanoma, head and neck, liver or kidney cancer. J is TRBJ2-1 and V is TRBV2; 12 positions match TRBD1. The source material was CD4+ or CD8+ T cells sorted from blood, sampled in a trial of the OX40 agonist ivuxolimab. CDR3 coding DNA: TGTGCCAGCAGTGGGGGACAGGGGGCTTTCGATGAGCAGTTCTTC. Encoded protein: CASSGGQGAFDEQFF.